This is a list of T cell receptor beta chains from one sample in a study of blood T cell repertoires in COVID-19. Profiled with immunoSEQ multiplex PCR; TCRdb holds only in-frame clones, not every one. The sample carries approximately 60,000 clones, more than 65% recorded once. The sample taken for sequencing was peripheral blood. These receptors were obtained from an elderly woman with active or convalescent COVID-19. Each CDR3 is given with its conserved first and last residue. A D gene is named only where the DNA matches it firmly. Size values are once, few and many counts, or a class for expanded clones, and some rows have none.

size,V,D,J,CDR3,DNA
.,TRBV19,.,TRBJ1-3,CASTDGVGARGNTIYF,TGTGCCAGTACCGATGGTGTAGGGGCTCGGGGAAACACCATATATTTT
.,TRBV3-1/TRBV3-2,.,TRBJ2-7,CASSQRPSSYEQYF,TGTGCCAGCAGCCAACGCCCTAGCTCCTACGAGCAGTACTTC
.,TRBV18,.,TRBJ1-3,CASSPWTRTASGNTIYF,TGTGCCAGCTCACCCTGGACACGCACAGCGTCTGGAAACACCATATATTTT
few,TRBV12-3/TRBV12-4,.,TRBJ1-1,CASSLGQATEAFF,TGTGCCAGCAGTTTAGGGCAGGCCACTGAAGCTTTCTTT
.,TRBV6-5,TRBD1,TRBJ1-2,CASSPAEGANYGYTF,TGTGCCAGCAGCCCCGCCGAGGGGGCGAACTATGGCTACACCTTC
.,TRBV6-1,TRBD1,TRBJ1-2,CASSEAGEQGYSRGYTF,TGTGCCAGCAGTGAAGCGGGGGAACAGGGGTATTCACGTGGCTACACCTTC
.,TRBV18,TRBD1,TRBJ1-1,CASSPRTGGNTEAFF,TGTGCCAGCTCTCCCCGGACAGGCGGGAACACTGAAGCTTTCTTT
.,TRBV4-2,TRBD2,TRBJ2-7,CASSQDLTSGGYEQYF,TGTGCCAGCAGCCAAGATCTTACTAGCGGGGGTTACGAGCAGTACTTC
.,TRBV3-1/TRBV3-2,.,TRBJ2-7,CASSRHGEQYF,TGTGCCAGCAGCCGCCACGGGGAGCAGTACTTC
.,TRBV5-6,.,TRBJ1-2,CASSNGHSQYGYTF,TGTGCCAGCAGCAATGGACACAGTCAATATGGCTACACCTTC
once,TRBV9,.,TRBJ1-2,CASSVQGRGGYTF,TGTGCCAGCAGCGTACAGGGGCGTGGTGGCTACACCTTC
once,TRBV2,TRBD1,TRBJ2-2,CASTGQGYTGELFF,TGTGCCAGCACGGGACAGGGGTACACCGGGGAGCTGTTTTTT
.,TRBV27,TRBD1,TRBJ1-2,CASSLSGPSTGGGYTF,TGTGCCAGCAGTTTATCCGGACCATCAACAGGGGGTGGCTACACCTTC
few,TRBV2,.,TRBJ2-3,CASSDFSSTDTQYF,TGTGCCAGCAGCGACTTTTCCAGCACAGATACGCAGTATTTT
.,TRBV7-2,.,TRBJ1-1,CASSLVVVNTEAFF,TGTGCCAGCAGCTTAGTTGTCGTGAACACTGAAGCTTTCTTT
few,TRBV11-2,.,TRBJ1-1,CASRRPGMVTPEAFF,TGTGCCAGCAGGAGGCCGGGAATGGTGACCCCTGAAGCTTTCTTT
.,TRBV7-2,TRBD2,TRBJ2-2,CASSFTGGADTGELFF,TGTGCCAGCAGCTTCACCGGGGGGGCGGACACCGGGGAGCTGTTTTTT
.,TRBV29-1,TRBD1,TRBJ2-7,CSVEDPTRGQSYEQYF,TGCAGCGTTGAAGATCCAACCCGGGGACAGTCCTACGAGCAGTACTTC
once,TRBV5-1,TRBD2,TRBJ2-3,CASSSSLAGGSGTQYF,TGCGCCAGCAGCTCCTCACTAGCGGGGGGCTCGGGAACGCAGTATTTT
.,TRBV7-9,.,TRBJ2-2,CASSLARGDTGELFF,TGTGCCAGCAGCTTAGCGCGGGGCGATACCGGGGAGCTGTTTTTT
.,TRBV5-1,.,TRBJ1-1,CASRGGRNTEAFF,TGCGCCAGCAGGGGGGGAAGGAACACTGAAGCTTTCTTT
.,TRBV5-1,.,TRBJ2-3,CASSEAGRGDTQYF,TGCGCCAGCAGTGAAGCGGGAAGGGGGGATACGCAGTATTTT
.,TRBV6-5,.,TRBJ1-6,CASSTRTGSSSPLHF,TGTGCCAGCAGTACACGTACAGGGTCCAGCTCACCCCTCCACTTT
.,TRBV2,.,TRBJ2-7,CASSQEDYEQYF,TGTGCCAGCAGCCAGGAGGACTACGAGCAGTACTTC
.,TRBV2,TRBD2,TRBJ2-1,CASSLAGGPLNEQFF,TGTGCCAGCAGCCTAGCGGGGGGGCCTTTGAATGAGCAGTTCTTC
.,TRBV19,.,TRBJ1-4,CASSIGQAPTNEKLFF,TGTGCCAGTAGTATAGGACAGGCCCCAACTAATGAAAAACTGTTTTTT
.,TRBV7-3,.,TRBJ1-6,CASSFGGDSPLHF,TGTGCCAGCAGCTTCGGCGGGGACTCACCCCTCCACTTT
.,TRBV29-1,TRBD1,TRBJ2-5,CSVKTGGQETQYF,TGCAGCGTGAAGACAGGGGGGCAAGAGACCCAGTACTTC
.,TRBV14,.,TRBJ1-2,CASSQAMGAYGYTF,TGTGCCAGCAGCCAGGCCATGGGGGCTTATGGCTACACCTTC
.,TRBV5-4,.,TRBJ1-1,CASSFGAALGNTEAFF,TGTGCCAGCAGCTTTGGGGCAGCCCTGGGGAACACTGAAGCTTTCTTT
few,TRBV18,TRBD2,TRBJ2-1,CASSPRSGGENEQFF,TGTGCCAGCTCACCACGAAGCGGGGGGGAGAATGAGCAGTTCTTC
few,TRBV6-5,.,TRBJ1-5,CASSPWGLQPQHF,TGTGCCAGCAGTCCGTGGGGCCTTCAGCCCCAGCATTTT
.,TRBV6-4,TRBD1,TRBJ1-2,CASSARTGNYGYTF,TGTGCCAGCAGTGCCCGGACAGGGAACTATGGCTACACCTTC
once,TRBV2,TRBD1,TRBJ2-2,CASRSGTVNTGELFF,TGTGCCAGCAGGTCCGGGACAGTCAACACCGGGGAGCTGTTTTTT
.,TRBV10-2,TRBD1,TRBJ1-5,CASSRQGARQPQHF,TGCGCCAGCAGCAGACAGGGGGCGCGTCAGCCCCAGCATTTT
once,TRBV7-3,.,TRBJ2-1,CASSLERQSYNEQFF,TGTGCCAGCAGCTTAGAGCGGCAATCCTACAATGAGCAGTTCTTC
few,TRBV19,TRBD2,TRBJ2-7,CASSMAGGPYEQYF,TGTGCCAGTAGTATGGCGGGGGGGCCCTACGAGCAGTACTTC
.,TRBV10-3,TRBD2,TRBJ2-5,CAISRSSGGLGETQYF,TGTGCCATCAGTCGTTCTAGCGGGGGCCTAGGGGAGACCCAGTACTTC
many,TRBV5-1,.,TRBJ1-4,CASSSGTIRSNEKLFF,TGCGCCAGCAGCTCAGGGACAATTCGGAGTAATGAAAAACTGTTTTTT
.,TRBV3-1/TRBV3-2,.,TRBJ2-1,CASSQDPQDKSEQFF,TGTGCCAGCAGCCAAGATCCCCAAGATAAGAGCGAGCAGTTCTTC
few,TRBV18,TRBD1,TRBJ2-1,CASSSPGTAYNEQFF,TGTGCCAGCTCATCCCCCGGGACAGCTTACAATGAGCAGTTCTTC
.,TRBV14,TRBD1,TRBJ1-2,CASSSPGQLDTNYGYTF,TGTGCCAGCAGCTCCCCGGGACAGCTCGACACTAACTATGGCTACACCTTC
.,TRBV27,.,TRBJ2-2,CASRLLGSTGELFF,TGTGCCAGCAGGTTACTAGGTTCCACCGGGGAGCTGTTTTTT
.,TRBV5-1,TRBD1,TRBJ1-2,CASSLGGTGSLGYTF,TGCGCCAGCAGCTTGGGAGGGACAGGGTCTTTGGGCTACACCTTC
.,TRBV5-4,.,TRBJ2-5,CASSSPAGEYEETQYF,TGTGCCAGCAGCAGCCCGGCAGGGGAATATGAAGAGACCCAGTACTTC